These 30 T cell receptor beta chains were all obtained from the same sample, sequenced in a study of cytomegalovirus exposure and HLA in healthy donors. PCR employed 60 Vbeta and 13 Jbeta primers. Libraries were prepared by immunoSEQ multiplex PCR; TCRdb keeps only in-frame clonotypes and omits some of them. Of 200,000 to 250,000 clones listed, around 89% are singletons. The sequencing input was PBMCs. Source of these receptors: a young woman in good health and CMV-seronegative.

This rearrangement joins TRBV7-2 to TRBJ2-3; 7 bases line up with TRBD1. Germline CDR1 and CDR2: SGHTA and FQGNSA. V lost 5 bases to trimming and J lost 0 bases; unmatched junction nucleotides: 5. The CDR3 has 15 residues. DNA of the CDR3: TGTGCCAGCAGCCTGGACAGGTCTAGCACAGATACGCAGTATTTT. Translated, it gives CASSLDRSSTDTQYF.

This chain links TRBV25-1 with TRBJ1-4; D remains ambiguous. The germline CDR1 and CDR2 sequences are MGHDK and SYGVNS. The CDR3 consists of 15 residues. Trimming removed 4 bases at V and 5 bases at J, with 14 bases between. The CDR3 DNA reads TGTGCCAGCAGTGTGACCGGGTTGAAAAATGAAAAACTGTTTTTT. Translating it yields CASSVTGLKNEKLFF. Together with reference TRBV25-1 and TRBJ1-4, the CDR3 gives the full variable domain: EADIYQTPRYLVIGTGKKITLECSQTMGHDKMYWYQQDPGMELHLIHYSYGVNSTEKGDLSSESTVSRIRTEHFPLTLESARPSHTSQYLCASSVTGLKNEKLFFGSGTQLSVL.

This sequence joins TRBV4-1 and TRBJ2-5; the D gene is possibly TRBD1 (6 bases). From germline, CDR1 is MGHRA and CDR2 YSYEKL. This CDR3 contains 18 residues. Trimming left V 1 base short and J 3 bases short, with 21 bases between. The CDR3 region has the DNA TGCGCCAGCAGCCAAGCCCACGTTTCGAGAGGGGGTGAAGAGACCCAGTACTTC. Protein product: CASSQAHVSRGGEETQYF.

The chain is built from TRBV5-1 and TRBJ1-3; D possibly corresponds to TRBD1 (6 bases). V was trimmed by 4 bases and J by 0 bases, leaving 8 bases between them. The germline V gene encodes CDR1 SGHRS and CDR2 YFSETQ. The CDR3 has 14 amino acids. The CDR3 DNA reads TGCGCCAGCAGCGCGGACAGCTCTGGAAACACCATATATTTT. Protein: CASSADSSGNTIYF. Variable domain in full (rest from reference TRBV5-1 and TRBJ1-3): KAGVTQTPRYLIKTRGQQVTLSCSPISGHRSVSWYQQTPGQGLQFLFEYFSETQRNKGNFPGRFSGRQFSNSRSEMNVSTLELGDSALYLCASSADSSGNTIYFGEGSWLTVV.

The J gene is TRBJ2-7, the V gene TRBV7-2; 7 bases fit TRBD1. V trimming: 5 bases; J trimming: 2 bases; junction bases outside the gene matches: 9. The CDR3 covers 15 residues. From germline, CDR1 is SGHTA and CDR2 FQGNSA. CDR3 in amino acids: CASSQTGQRAYEQYF. The CDR3 nucleotides read TGTGCCAGCAGCCAAACGGGACAGAGAGCCTACGAGCAGTACTTC.

The chain joins TRBV27 to TRBJ1-2; no reliable D call. Germline lookup yields CDR1 MNHEY and CDR2 SMNVEV (reference sequence). V lost 6 bases to trimming and J lost 8 bases, with 19 bases between them. CDR3 length equals 14 residues. The DNA of the CDR3 is TGTGCCAGCAGCGGACGGAGGACTTACTCGGGCTACACCTTC. It specifies CASSGRRTYSGYTF.

The rearrangement uses TRBV27 and TRBJ1-1; no reliable D call. The CDR3 has 13 residues. Per germline, CDR1 MNHEY and CDR2 SMNVEV (reference sequence). V lost 4 bases, J lost 3 bases, and 9 bases lay in between. CDR3 DNA sequence: TGTGCCAGCAGTTACCGAGTAGACACTGAAGCTTTCTTT. Translated: CASSYRVDTEAFF.

The chain has TRBV7-2 and TRBJ2-5; 9 positions match TRBD1. Germline V gene lookup returns CDR1 SGHTA and CDR2 FQGNSA. V lost 5 bases, J lost 11 bases, and 15 bases stayed unmatched. The length of the CDR3 is 15 residues. CDR3 residues: CASSHAGTGRGEQYF. The CDR3 coding sequence is TGTGCCAGCAGCCACGCCGGGACAGGGAGGGGGGAGCAGTACTTC. Full variable domain (missing parts from reference TRBV7-2 and TRBJ2-5): GAGVSQSPSNKVTEKGKDVELRCDPISGHTALYWYRQSLGQGLEFLIYFQGNSAPDKSGLPSDRFSAERTGGSVSTLTIQRTQQEDSAVYLCASSHAGTGRGEQYFGPGTRLLVL.

This clone was picked up a small number of times. The chain joins TRBV4-1 to TRBJ2-1; 7 nucleotides line up with TRBD2. The CDR3 runs 14 residues. The V segment lost 4 bases and the J segment 8 bases; nucleotides outside the gene matches: 8. Germline V lookup: CDR1 MGHRA, CDR2 YSYEKL. CDR3 protein: CASSRELALDEQFF. CDR3 coding DNA: TGCGCCAGCAGCCGAGAACTAGCGTTGGATGAGCAGTTCTTC.

The chain links TRBV5-1 to TRBJ2-3, with 11 nucleotides matching TRBD2. This CDR3 spans 17 amino acids. Trimming removed 4 bases from V and 5 bases from J; junction bases left unmatched: 12. Per germline, CDR1 SGHRS and CDR2 YFSETQ. CDR3 nucleotide sequence: TGCGCCAGCAGCCAGGGGACGACTAGCGGGGCGGTAGATACGCAGTATTTT. As protein: CASSQGTTSGAVDTQYF.

The chain carries TRBV11-3 and TRBJ2-1; 8 bases fit TRBD2. Germline trimming cut 5 bases from V and 6 bases from J; bases unmatched to any gene: 6. Per the germline V gene, CDR1 is SGHNT and CDR2 is YENEEA. The CDR3 covers 14 residues. CDR3 loop: CASSPRTSLNEQFF. The CDR3 bases are TGTGCCAGCAGCCCGAGGACTAGCCTCAATGAGCAGTTCTTC.

V gene TRBV9 combines with J gene TRBJ1-1, with a weak D call TRBD1 (6 bases). The CDR3 covers 13 residues. Trimming cost V 3 bases and J 5 bases, with 11 bases left between them. Germline V CDR1 and CDR2: SGDLS, YYNGEE. Here the CDR3 reads CASSDRVRTEAFF. The DNA for the CDR3 is TGTGCCAGCAGCGACAGGGTGAGGACTGAAGCTTTCTTT. The full variable domain, rest sourced from reference TRBV9 and TRBJ1-1, is DSGVTQTPKHLITATGQRVTLRCSPRSGDLSVYWYQQSLDQGLQFLIQYYNGEERAKGNILERFSAQQFPDLHSELNLSSLELGDSALYFCASSDRVRTEAFFGQGTRLTVV.

The chain uses TRBV5-8 and TRBJ2-1; 12 bases match TRBD2. Germline-derived CDR1 and CDR2 are SGHTS and YDEGEE. This CDR3 comprises 15 residues. With V trimmed by 6 bases and J by 8 bases, 9 bases remained unmatched. The CDR3 protein is CASNPSGGDRYEQFF. In nucleotides, the CDR3 is TGTGCCAGCAACCCTAGCGGGGGGGATCGTTATGAGCAGTTCTTC.

The chain is built from TRBV5-1 and TRBJ2-3, with TRBD2 matching 7 bases. Germline trimming cut 0 bases from V and 4 bases from J; bases unmatched to any gene: 8. Germline V gene lookup returns CDR1 SGHRS and CDR2 YFSETQ. CDR3 size: 16 residues. The CDR3 sequence: CASSLEPSGGSDTQYF. DNA for the CDR3: TGCGCCAGCAGCTTGGAACCTAGCGGAGGGTCAGATACGCAGTATTTT.

This chain connects TRBV18 to TRBJ2-5; 8 nucleotides agree with TRBD1. Near its end, the DNA agrees better with TRBJ2-7, so the J call may be wrong. Per germline, CDR1 KGHSH and CDR2 LQKENI. The CDR3 has 17 amino acids. The CDR3 reads CASSPPAGGESSYEQYF. The CDR3 DNA reads as TGTGCCAGCTCACCACCCGCAGGGGGCGAATCCTCCTACGAGCAGTACTTC.

The chain is built from TRBV6-5 and TRBJ1-1, with D tentatively TRBD1 (6 bases). The CDR3 contains 14 residues. V dropped 6 bases and J dropped 8 bases, with 19 bases sitting between them. CDR1 is MNHEY and CDR2 is SVGAGI in the germline V gene. The CDR3 spells CASRLSFDRREAFF. The DNA of the CDR3 is TGTGCCAGCAGACTATCATTCGACAGGCGGGAAGCTTTCTTT.

The V gene is TRBV4-3, the J gene TRBJ1-5; possible D gene TRBD1, 6 bases. The CDR3 covers 17 residues. V was trimmed by 0 bases and J by 6 bases, leaving 18 bases between them. CDR1 and CDR2 from the germline V gene are LGHNA and YSLEER. Here the CDR3 DNA reads TGCGCCAGCAGCCAAGATTTCCCCCCAGGGGCCCTTCAGCCCCAGCATTTT. Amino acids: CASSQDFPPGALQPQHF.

In nucleotides, the CDR3 is TGTGCCAGCAGCTTACTAGGACAGGTTGTTTCTGGAAACACCATATATTTT. It encodes CASSLLGQVVSGNTIYF. This chain links TRBV7-9 with TRBJ1-3; 7 nucleotides agree with TRBD1. CDR1 is SEHNR, CDR2 FQNEAQ, per germline (reference sequence). The CDR3 is 17 amino acids. V dropped 2 bases and J dropped 1; count of bases not matched to a gene: 8. The full variable domain, completed using reference TRBV7-9 and TRBJ1-3, is DTGVSQNPRHKITKRGQNVTFRCDPISEHNRLYWYRQTLGQGPEFLTYFQNEAQLEKSRLLSDRFSAERPKGSFSTLEIQRTEQGDSAMYLCASSLLGQVVSGNTIYFGEGSWLTVV.

This clone was seen a single time. This chain links TRBV6-1 with TRBJ2-7; weak D call: TRBD1 (7 bases). This CDR3 has 15 amino acids. Germline CDR1 is MNHNS and CDR2 is SASEGT. With 6 bases removed from V and 1 base from J, the gap between germline ends came to 16 bases. The CDR3 nucleotides are TGTGCCAGCAGGCCTGACAGGGCGGGGTCCTACGAGCAGTACTTC. This sequence encodes CASRPDRAGSYEQYF.

V usage is TRBV27 and J usage is TRBJ1-4; D remains ambiguous. CDR3 length: 17 residues. V lost 5 bases and J 7 bases, leaving 23 bases between the germline ends. The germline V gene encodes CDR1 MNHEY and CDR2 SMNVEV (reference sequence). Written as DNA, the CDR3 is TGTGCCAGCAGTCCCTCTTTCCATGCAGGTCGGTCTGAAAAACTGTTTTTT. Residues: CASSPSFHAGRSEKLFF. Full variable domain (outside the CDR3, taken from reference TRBV27 and TRBJ1-4): EAQVTQNPRYLITVTGKKLTVTCSQNMNHEYMSWYRQDPGLGLRQIYYSMNVEVTDKGDVPEGYKVSRKEKRNFPLILESPSPNQTSLYFCASSPSFHAGRSEKLFFGSGTQLSVL.

This chain connects TRBV29-1 to TRBJ2-5, with 9 nucleotides matching TRBD1. The V and J ends lost 4 bases and 1 base, in that order; junction bases with no gene match: 4. The CDR3 has 14 amino acids. Germline CDR1 SQVTM, CDR2 ANQGSEA. The CDR3 coding sequence is TGCAGCGTTGCGGGACAGGGCCTCCAAGAGACCCAGTACTTC. Its translation is CSVAGQGLQETQYF.

In this sample, this clone turned up once. The V call is TRBV19, the J call TRBJ2-2; 7 bases map to TRBD1. The CDR3 covers 15 residues. Germline V CDR1 and CDR2: LNHDA, SQIVND (reference sequence). The V segment lost 5 bases and the J segment 2 bases; nucleotides outside the gene matches: 5. The CDR3 region is CASSPGQLNTGELFF. CDR3 coding DNA: TGTGCCAGTAGTCCGGGACAGCTAAACACCGGGGAGCTGTTTTTT.

The CDR3 region is CASSQGVAEPYNEQFF. The CDR3 DNA follows: TGCGCCAGCAGCCAAGGGGTAGCGGAGCCTTACAATGAGCAGTTCTTC. The rearrangement joins TRBV4-3 to TRBJ2-1, with a possible D match to TRBD2 (6 bases). Germline CDR1 LGHNA, CDR2 YSLEER. This CDR3 region has 16 residues. V dropped 1 base and J dropped 4 bases, with 14 bases sitting between them.

The V and J genes are TRBV27 and TRBJ1-3; no reliable D call. This CDR3 has 14 amino acids. V shed 8 bases and J shed 12 bases, with 23 bases lying between them. The germline V gene encodes CDR1 MNHEY and CDR2 SMNVEV (reference sequence). The CDR3 is CASRLPGSGTGIYF. The CDR3 DNA follows: TGTGCCAGCCGTCTCCCAGGTTCGGGAACGGGCATATATTTT.

V and J are TRBV19 and TRBJ1-2; D unclear. Germline CDR1 reads LNHDA; CDR2 reads SQIVND (reference sequence). The CDR3 is 14 amino acids. V dropped 0 bases and J dropped 8 bases, with 13 bases sitting between them. The CDR3 DNA reads TGTGCCAGTAGTATAGAGACACATATGGAAGGCTACACCTTC. Residues: CASSIETHMEGYTF.

J is TRBJ1-3 and V is TRBV5-1; no reliable D call. V shed 0 bases and J shed 8 bases, with 9 bases lying between them. CDR1 and CDR2 from the germline V gene are SGHRS and YFSETQ. This CDR3 region has 13 residues. CDR3 DNA: TGCGCCAGCAGCTTGGCGGGGTCGGACACCATATATTTT. This codes for CASSLAGSDTIYF.

The CDR3 here is CASSRGASSYEQYF. The DNA of the CDR3 is TGTGCCAGCAGCCGGGGGGCCAGCTCCTACGAGCAGTACTTC. This chain joins TRBV11-2 and TRBJ2-7; D is possibly TRBD2 (7 bases). The CDR3 is 14 residues long. Between the trimmed V and J ends, which lost 5 bases and 0 bases, there was a span of 11 bases. In germline, CDR1 is SGHAT, CDR2 FQNNGV.

The chain employs TRBV19 and TRBJ2-1; 10 bases map to TRBD2. The length of the CDR3 is 14 residues. J was trimmed by 4 bases and V by 6 bases; bases with no gene match: 3. Per germline, CDR1 LNHDA and CDR2 SQIVND (reference sequence). This CDR3 reads CASRTSGTYNEQFF. The CDR3 bases are TGTGCCAGTAGAACTAGCGGGACTTACAATGAGCAGTTCTTC.

This rearrangement joins TRBV4-1 to TRBJ2-1; possibly TRBD2 for D (6 bases). Germline lookup yields CDR1 MGHRA and CDR2 YSYEKL. CDR3 size: 18 residues. V lost 4 bases and J 0 bases, leaving 19 bases between the germline ends. This CDR3 reads CASSLLSGRSSSYNEQFF. The DNA of the CDR3 is TGCGCCAGCAGCCTTCTTTCCGGGAGATCTAGCTCCTACAATGAGCAGTTCTTC.

The chain carries TRBV19 and TRBJ2-5; TRBD1 is a possible D gene (5 bases). Trimming stripped 1 base from V and 5 bases from J, with 17 bases between. There are 16 residues in the CDR3. Germline V gene sequence: CDR1 LNHDA, CDR2 SQIVND (reference sequence). The CDR3 bases are TGTGCCAGTAGTATAGGGACAAACCCCAAGGGGGAGACCCAGTACTTC. Amino acid sequence: CASSIGTNPKGETQYF. The full variable domain, rest sourced from reference TRBV19 and TRBJ2-5, is DGGITQSPKYLFRKEGQNVTLSCEQNLNHDAMYWYRQDPGQGLRLIYYSQIVNDFQKGDIAEGYSVSREKKESFPLTVTSAQKNPTAFYLCASSIGTNPKGETQYFGPGTRLLVL.